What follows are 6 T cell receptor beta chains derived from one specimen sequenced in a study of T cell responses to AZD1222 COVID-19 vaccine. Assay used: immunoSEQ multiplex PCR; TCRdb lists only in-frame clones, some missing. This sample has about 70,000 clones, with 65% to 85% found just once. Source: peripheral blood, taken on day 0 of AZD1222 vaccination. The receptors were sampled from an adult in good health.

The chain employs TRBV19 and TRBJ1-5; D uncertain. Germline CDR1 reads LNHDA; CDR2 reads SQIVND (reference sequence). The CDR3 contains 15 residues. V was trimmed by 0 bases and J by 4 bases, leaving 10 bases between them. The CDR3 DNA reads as TGTGCCAGTAGTATAGAGGGCCGGTCGAATCAGCCCCAGCATTTT. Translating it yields CASSIEGRSNQPQHF.

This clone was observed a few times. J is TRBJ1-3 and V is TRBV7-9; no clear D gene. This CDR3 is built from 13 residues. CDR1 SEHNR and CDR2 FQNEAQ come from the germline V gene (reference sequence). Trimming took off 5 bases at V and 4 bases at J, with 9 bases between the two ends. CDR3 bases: TGTGCCAGCAGCGTTGAAAGGGGAAACACCATATATTTT. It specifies CASSVERGNTIYF.

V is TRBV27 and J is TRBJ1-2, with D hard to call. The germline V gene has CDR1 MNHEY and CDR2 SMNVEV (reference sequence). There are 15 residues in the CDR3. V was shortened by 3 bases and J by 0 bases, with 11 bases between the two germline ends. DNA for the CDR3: TGTGCCAGCAGTTTTGAGTATAAATCTAACTATGGCTACACCTTC. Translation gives CASSFEYKSNYGYTF.

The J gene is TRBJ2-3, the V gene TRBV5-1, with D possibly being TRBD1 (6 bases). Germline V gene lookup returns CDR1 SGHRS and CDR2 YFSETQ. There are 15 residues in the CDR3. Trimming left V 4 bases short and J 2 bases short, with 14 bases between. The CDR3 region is CASSPATGYTDTQYF. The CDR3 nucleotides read TGCGCCAGCAGCCCGGCTACAGGGTACACAGATACGCAGTATTTT. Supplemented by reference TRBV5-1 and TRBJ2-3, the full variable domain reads KAGVTQTPRYLIKTRGQQVTLSCSPISGHRSVSWYQQTPGQGLQFLFEYFSETQRNKGNFPGRFSGRQFSNSRSEMNVSTLELGDSALYLCASSPATGYTDTQYFGPGTRLTVL.

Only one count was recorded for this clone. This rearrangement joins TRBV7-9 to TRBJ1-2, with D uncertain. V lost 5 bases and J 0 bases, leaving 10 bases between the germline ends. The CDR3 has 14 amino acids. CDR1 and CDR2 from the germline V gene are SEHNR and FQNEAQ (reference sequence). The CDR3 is CASSTRMTNYGYTF. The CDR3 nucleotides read TGTGCCAGCAGCACCCGAATGACTAACTATGGCTACACCTTC.

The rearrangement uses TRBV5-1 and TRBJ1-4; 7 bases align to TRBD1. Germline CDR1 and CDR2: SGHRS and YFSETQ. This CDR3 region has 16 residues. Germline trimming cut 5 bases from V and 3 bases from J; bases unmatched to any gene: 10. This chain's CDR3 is CASSRDRPSANEKLFF. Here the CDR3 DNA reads TGCGCCAGCAGTAGGGACAGACCGTCGGCTAATGAAAAACTGTTTTTT.